This T cell receptor beta chain was sequenced for a study of blood T cell repertoires in COVID-19. On the study more broadly: Material from acute and convalescent COVID-19 was sourced from the United States, Italy and Spain. T cells, B-cell-depleted T cells, or PBMCs supplied cDNA or gDNA.

The germline CDR1 and CDR2 sequences are SGHRS and YFSETQ. The CDR3 is 14 residues long. Trimming took 4 bases from V and 6 from J; bases not matched to a gene: 7. Original analysis: Researchers report that nucleated cell counts were estimated from reference gene primer amplification. The repertoire was sequenced with immunoSEQ multiplex PCR; TCRdb's copy has only in-frame clones and lacks some. V, J and clone size reflect that table, while D and trimming were determined from the DNA. The table lists around 150,000 clones, roughly 71% of them singletons. The TCR comes from a woman aged 80 or over with acute or convalescent COVID-19. The sequenced sample was peripheral blood. The chain has TRBV5-1 and TRBJ2-7, with 10 bases fitting TRBD1. The CDR3 protein is CASSPSGQGSEQYF. The DNA for the CDR3 is TGCGCCAGCAGCCCCTCGGGACAGGGGTCCGAGCAGTACTTC. Based on the CDR3 plus reference TRBV5-1 and TRBJ2-7, the full variable domain is KAGVTQTPRYLIKTRGQQVTLSCSPISGHRSVSWYQQTPGQGLQFLFEYFSETQRNKGNFPGRFSGRQFSNSRSEMNVSTLELGDSALYLCASSPSGQGSEQYFGPGTRLTVT.